These T cell receptor beta chains were read from a single sample in a study of CD8+CD57+ T cells in acquired aplastic anemia. One entry per CDR3 protein results from TCRdb running MiXCR on the reads. The table shows 150,000 or so distinct CDR3 sequences, with around half occurring only once. The sequencing input was sorted CD4+, CD8+, or CD8+CD57+ T cells (not recorded which) from PBMCs. The receptors come from a human donor with aplastic anemia. Each CDR3 is given with its conserved first and last residue. A D gene is named only where the DNA matches it firmly. Part of the rows lack a size; the others show once, few, many or a class for expanded clones.

j_gene | abundance | d_gene | v_gene | CDR3nt | CDR3aa
TRBJ2-1 | NA | TRBD1 | TRBV7-6 | TGTGCCAGCAGCTTAGTCTGGACAGGACGCAATGAGCAGTTCTTC | CASSLVWTGRNEQFF
TRBJ2-2 | many | TRBD2 | TRBV6-1 | TGTGCCAGCACCCCACGAGCGGGAAACACCGGGGAGCTGTTTTTT | CASTPRAGNTGELFF
TRBJ1-1 | NA | NA | TRBV2 | TGTGCCAGCAGTGGGGGCTCCACCACTGAAGCTTTCTTT | CASSGGSTTEAFF
TRBJ2-6 | few | NA | TRBV24-1 | TGTGCCACCAGTGAGACAGGATCTGGGGCCAACGTCCTGACTTTC | CATSETGSGANVLTF
TRBJ1-2 | NA | TRBD1 | TRBV11-1 | TGTGCCAGCAGAAGGCAGGCAGGGGGCGAGGGGAACTATGGCTACACCTTC | CASRRQAGGEGNYGYTF
TRBJ2-7 | NA | NA | TRBV20-1 | TGCAGTGCTTCAGGGTTCTACGAGCAGTACTTC | CSASGFYEQYF
TRBJ2-4 | many | TRBD1 | TRBV11-3 | TGTGCCAGCAGCTTTCCGGGACAGGGGTCCATTCAGTACTTC | CASSFPGQGSIQYF
TRBJ1-5 | once | NA | TRBV19 | TGTGCCAGCCACCCCAGGGGATGGGTGAGCAATCAGCCCCAGCATTTT | CASHPRGWVSNQPQHF
TRBJ2-6 | once | NA | TRBV29-1 | TGCAGCGTCGAACAGTTTACTGGGGCCAACGTCCTGACTTTC | CSVEQFTGANVLTF
TRBJ2-4 | NA | NA | TRBV30 | TGTGCCTGGAGTGTATCGAGTACTGGTTCTCAGTACTTC | CAWSVSSTGSQYF
TRBJ2-3 | NA | NA | TRBV27 | TGTGCCAGCAGTTTAGAGGGGCCCACAGATACGCAGTATTTT | CASSLEGPTDTQYF
TRBJ2-7 | many | NA | TRBV27 | TGTGCCAGCAGTTTGCAGTGGGCTGACGAGCAGTACTTC | CASSLQWADEQYF
TRBJ2-5 | NA | NA | TRBV20-1 | TGCAGTGCTAGAACCGGGGTTCAAGAGACCCAGTACTTC | CSARTGVQETQYF
TRBJ2-7 | many | NA | TRBV20-1 | TGCAGTGCTAGAGATAAGGGTGGGTTTGGCTACGAGCAGTACTTC | CSARDKGGFGYEQYF
TRBJ1-1 | few | NA | TRBV5-4 | TGTGCCAGCAGCTTGGAATCGGGTAGGGGCCTTTTGAGCACTGAAGCTTTCTTT | CASSLESGRGLLSTEAFF